These 24 T cell receptor beta chains were sequenced from one sample in a study of radiotherapy plus CTLA-4 blockade in lung cancer. TCRdb's table, derived via immunoSEQ multiplex PCR, lists solely in-frame clones and lacks some. The data show some 92,000 clones, with 82% seen just once and 3.4% held by the top ten. The sample was peripheral blood, taken from a patient treated with radiotherapy plus ipilimumab. The source is a human donor with non-small cell lung cancer who had a partial response to radiotherapy plus ipilimumab.

This clone was observed a handful of times. The V and J genes are TRBV30 and TRBJ1-2, with 7 bases that match TRBD1. The CDR3 is 13 residues long. With 1 base clipped from V and 4 bases from J, the junction kept 3 bases outside the gene matches. In germline, CDR1 is GTSNPN, CDR2 SVGIG (reference sequence). The CDR3 loop reads CAWSGGQAYGYTF. The CDR3 nucleotides are TGTGCCTGGAGTGGTGGACAGGCCTATGGCTACACCTTC.

This clone was seen a handful of times. The J gene is TRBJ2-7, the V gene TRBV5-1; 16 bases match TRBD2. J gave up 0 bases and V 4 bases, and 7 bases lay outside the gene matches. The germline V gene encodes CDR1 SGHRS and CDR2 YFSETQ. The CDR3 runs 18 residues. The CDR3 region is CASSPSGTSGRGSYEQYF. The DNA for the CDR3 is TGCGCCAGCAGCCCCTCCGGGACTAGCGGGAGGGGCTCCTACGAGCAGTACTTC.

The V and J genes are TRBV18 and TRBJ2-3; 7 nucleotides line up with TRBD1. V lost 2 bases, J lost 2 bases, and 4 bases stayed unmatched. This CDR3 comprises 15 residues. Germline lookup yields CDR1 KGHSH and CDR2 LQKENI. DNA of the CDR3: TGTGCCAGCTCACCATCGACAGGGAACACAGATACGCAGTATTTT. This gives the protein CASSPSTGNTDTQYF.

This chain links TRBV29-1 with TRBJ2-2, with 7 bases fitting TRBD1. With 7 bases clipped from V and 1 base from J, the junction kept 6 bases outside the gene matches. Per germline, CDR1 SQVTM and CDR2 ANQGSEA. This CDR3 has 14 residues. This CDR3 reads CSGGQSLNTGELFF. The CDR3 DNA reads as TGCAGCGGGGGACAGTCTTTGAACACCGGGGAGCTGTTTTTT.

This sequence joins TRBV7-9 and TRBJ1-2; tentative D call: TRBD1 (5 bases). CDR3 length: 15 residues. CDR1 SEHNR and CDR2 FQNEAQ come from the germline V gene (reference sequence). V gave up 3 bases and J gave up 5 bases, with 16 bases separating them. The CDR3 region has the DNA TGTGCCAGCAGCTTTGGACCCGGGACTACATATGGCTACACCTTC. It codes for CASSFGPGTTYGYTF.

V gene TRBV9 combines with J gene TRBJ2-1; D ambiguous. The CDR3 runs 13 residues. V was clipped by 0 bases and J by 4 bases, with 5 bases between them. Germline loops: CDR1 SGDLS, CDR2 YYNGEE. CDR3 region: CASSVGRYNEQFF. The CDR3 DNA follows: TGTGCCAGCAGCGTAGGCAGATACAATGAGCAGTTCTTC. The full variable domain, rest sourced from reference TRBV9 and TRBJ2-1, is DSGVTQTPKHLITATGQRVTLRCSPRSGDLSVYWYQQSLDQGLQFLIQYYNGEERAKGNILERFSAQQFPDLHSELNLSSLELGDSALYFCASSVGRYNEQFFGPGTRLTVL.

The chain recombines TRBV28 with TRBJ1-5; 8 nucleotides line up with TRBD1. V was pared by 5 bases and J by 4 bases, with 7 bases of the junction left unmatched. CDR3 length: 15 amino acids. Looked up from germline, CDR1 is MDHEN and CDR2 is SYDVKM. The CDR3 DNA reads TGTGCCAGCAGTAGCGGACAGGGAGTAAATCAGCCCCAGCATTTT. Amino acid sequence: CASSSGQGVNQPQHF.

This clone was detected a few times. The chain has TRBV6-1 and TRBJ1-4; no reliable D call. Trimming shortened V by 2 bases and J by 1 base, and 8 bases separated the two germline ends. CDR1 and CDR2 from the germline V gene are MNHNS and SASEGT. The CDR3 contains 15 residues. CDR3 region: CASSEQVVTNEKLFF. The CDR3 bases are TGTGCCAGCAGTGAACAGGTTGTAACTAATGAAAAACTGTTTTTT.

The J gene is TRBJ1-5, the V gene TRBV6-5; maybe TRBD1 (5 bases). Germline lookup yields CDR1 MNHEY and CDR2 SVGAGI. The V gene lost 6 bases and the J gene lost 6 bases, with 18 bases spanning the gap. The CDR3 is 15 amino acids. CDR3 sequence (DNA): TGTGCCAGCAGCCCCCGTCAGGGAGGGCTTCAGCCCCAGCATTTT. It codes for CASSPRQGGLQPQHF.

About this clone: One junction end disagrees with the germline gene, perhaps due to a read error. This sequence joins TRBV19 and TRBJ1-5; D possibly corresponds to TRBD1 (6 bases). Germline CDR1 reads LNHDA; CDR2 reads SQIVND (reference sequence). This CDR3 is 14 amino acids long. CDR3 loop: CASKGGGSHQPQHF. In DNA form, the CDR3 reads TGTGCCAGTAAGGGGGGGGGTAGCCATCAGCCCCAGCATTTT. Variable domain in full (rest from reference TRBV19 and TRBJ1-5): DGGITQSPKYLFRKEGQNVTLSCEQNLNHDAMYWYRQDPGQGLRLIYYSQIVNDFQKGDIAEGYSVSREKKESFPLTVTSAQKNPTAFYLCASKGGGSHQPQHFGDGTRLSIL.

This clone was counted only a few times. The chain employs TRBV7-3 and TRBJ1-2; 7 bases agree with TRBD1. The CDR3 totals 17 residues. The germline CDR1 and CDR2 sequences are SGHTA and FQGTGA. V shed 5 bases, J shed 1 base, and the junction held 13 bases outside the gene matches. The CDR3 here is CASSPMPGTDYNYGYTF. CDR3 sequence (DNA): TGTGCCAGCAGCCCCATGCCCGGGACAGATTATAACTATGGCTACACCTTC. The full variable domain, rest sourced from reference TRBV7-3 and TRBJ1-2, is GAGVSQTPSNKVTEKGKYVELRCDPISGHTALYWYRQSLGQGPEFLIYFQGTGAADDSGLPNDRFFAVRPEGSVSTLKIQRTERGDSAVYLCASSPMPGTDYNYGYTFGSGTRLTVV.

This clone was picked up one time. V usage is TRBV18 and J usage is TRBJ1-4, with D perhaps TRBD1 (5 bases). Trimming took 6 bases from V and 8 from J, leaving 19 bases between them. Germline V gene data show CDR1 as KGHSH and CDR2 as LQKENI. CDR3 length equals 15 residues. The CDR3 DNA follows: TGTGCCAGCTCTTCAGGGCAGGCCTCTTTGGAAAAACTGTTTTTT. Amino acids: CASSSGQASLEKLFF.

As to this clone: This same CDR3 is encoded by further DNA sequences in the sample. The chain carries TRBV5-1 and TRBJ1-2; no clear D. Trimming cost V 2 bases and J 2 bases, with 10 bases left between them. This CDR3 spans 14 amino acids. The V gene's germline CDR1 is SGHRS and CDR2 YFSETQ. The CDR3 nucleotides are TGCGCCAGCAGCTTAGAGACACCCAACTATGGCTACACCTTC. It is translated as CASSLETPNYGYTF.

The V and J genes are TRBV7-9 and TRBJ2-5, with 7 bases matching TRBD2. With V trimmed by 5 bases and J by 5 bases, 11 bases remained unmatched. Germline CDR1 is SEHNR and CDR2 is FQNEAQ (reference sequence). The CDR3 runs to 15 residues. CDR3 bases: TGTGCCAGCAGCCCACTGGCGGGAGCAGAGGAGACCCAGTACTTC. Translation: CASSPLAGAEETQYF.

The chain joins TRBV5-7 to TRBJ1-2; 9 bases are shared with TRBD1. Being an ORF, TRBV5-7 has a function that is uncertain. The trim removed 4 bases at V and 5 bases at J, leaving 6 bases unmatched. The CDR3 sequence is 14 residues long. The chain's CDR3 is CASSPGTGTYGYTF. The CDR3 coding sequence is TGTGCCAGCAGCCCCGGGACAGGGACGTATGGCTACACCTTC.

The chain has TRBV7-3 and TRBJ2-5, with 8 bases that match TRBD1. V gave up 5 bases and J gave up 4 bases; unmatched junction bases: 3. This CDR3 is built from 13 residues. CDR1 is SGHTA, CDR2 FQGTGA, per germline. The CDR3 here is CASSPGTGETQYF. CDR3 in DNA: TGTGCCAGCAGCCCCGGGACAGGAGAGACCCAGTACTTC.

The chain couples TRBV5-1 to TRBJ2-3, with 7 bases fitting TRBD1. The germline CDR1 and CDR2 sequences are SGHRS and YFSETQ. This CDR3 region has 14 residues. The V and J ends lost 7 bases and 4 bases, in that order; junction bases with no gene match: 9. The CDR3 bases are TGCGCCAGCCGACAGGGTATGACCGCAGATACGCAGTATTTT. It translates to CASRQGMTADTQYF.

Comments on this clone: The sample has other DNA sequences that encode this CDR3 too. The DNA of the CDR3 is TGTGCCAGCAGTCCCCGAGGGGGTTACGAGCAGTACTTC. Encoded protein: CASSPRGGYEQYF. The V gene is TRBV27, the J gene TRBJ2-7, with D maybe TRBD1 (6 bases). This CDR3 region has 13 residues. From germline, CDR1 is MNHEY and CDR2 SMNVEV (reference sequence). The V end was cut by 5 bases, the J end by 4 bases, with 12 bases between.

The chain is built from TRBV7-8 and TRBJ1-2; 10 bases line up with TRBD1. This CDR3 region has 15 residues. Trimming at V came to 4 bases and at J to 4 bases, leaving 6 bases not matched to a gene. CDR1 is SGHVS, CDR2 FQNEAQ, per germline. The CDR3 region has the DNA TGTGCCAGCAGCTCAAAGACAGGGGGCAGCTATGGCTACACCTTC. Translation: CASSSKTGGSYGYTF.

The rearrangement uses TRBV5-1 and TRBJ2-7; TRBD1 agrees at 7 bases. In germline, CDR1 is SGHRS, CDR2 YFSETQ. The ends lost 0 bases at V and 4 bases at J; junction bases unmatched: 4. The CDR3 runs 14 residues. CDR3 DNA: TGCGCCAGCAGCTTGGGGGCAGGGGGTTACGAGCAGTACTTC. This sequence encodes CASSLGAGGYEQYF.

The gene calls are TRBV5-1 and TRBJ2-1, with 7 nucleotides matching TRBD1. Trimming removed 1 base from V and 4 bases from J; junction bases left unmatched: 8. The CDR3 spans 16 residues. Germline CDR1 reads SGHRS; CDR2 reads YFSETQ. CDR3 sequence: CASSLTETGPYNEQFF. The CDR3 coding sequence is TGCGCCAGCAGCTTGACCGAGACAGGGCCATACAATGAGCAGTTCTTC.

The table lists this clone with a few counts. The V and J genes are TRBV5-1 and TRBJ2-1, with no clear D. Per germline, CDR1 SGHRS and CDR2 YFSETQ. V lost 2 bases, J lost 0 bases, and 9 bases lay in between. The CDR3 contains 15 residues. The CDR3 DNA follows: TGCGCCAGCAGCTTAGACACGAGCTCCTACAATGAGCAGTTCTTC. Translation: CASSLDTSSYNEQFF.

This chain joins TRBV18 and TRBJ1-1, with 8 bases matching TRBD1. CDR1 is KGHSH, CDR2 LQKENI, per germline. CDR3 length equals 17 residues. The junction had 9 bases not matched to a gene; V was cut back by 2 bases and J by 1 base. Written as DNA, the CDR3 is TGTGCCAGCTCACCATCTCCTCTTGGACAGGGGAACACTGAAGCTTTCTTT. Translated, it gives CASSPSPLGQGNTEAFF.

The table lists this clone with a few counts. The chain couples TRBV10-2 to TRBJ1-2; 7 bases agree with TRBD1. J lost 8 bases, V lost 2 bases, and 2 bases had no gene match. Germline CDR1 and CDR2: WSHSY and SAAADI. The CDR3 sequence is 12 residues long. CDR3 DNA sequence: TGCGCCAGCAGTGAGACAGGGGAAGGCTACACCTTC. It specifies CASSETGEGYTF.